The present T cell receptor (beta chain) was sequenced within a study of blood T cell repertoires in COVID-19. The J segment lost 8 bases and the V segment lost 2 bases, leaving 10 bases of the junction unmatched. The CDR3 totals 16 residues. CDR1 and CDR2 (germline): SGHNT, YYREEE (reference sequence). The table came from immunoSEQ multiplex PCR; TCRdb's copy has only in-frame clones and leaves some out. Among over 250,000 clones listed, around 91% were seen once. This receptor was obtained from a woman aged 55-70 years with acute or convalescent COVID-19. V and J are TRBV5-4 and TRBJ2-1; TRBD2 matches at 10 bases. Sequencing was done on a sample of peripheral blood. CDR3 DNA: TGTGCCAGCAGCTTCAAACTAGCGGGATCGTTGGATGAGCAGTTCTTC. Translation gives CASSFKLAGSLDEQFF.